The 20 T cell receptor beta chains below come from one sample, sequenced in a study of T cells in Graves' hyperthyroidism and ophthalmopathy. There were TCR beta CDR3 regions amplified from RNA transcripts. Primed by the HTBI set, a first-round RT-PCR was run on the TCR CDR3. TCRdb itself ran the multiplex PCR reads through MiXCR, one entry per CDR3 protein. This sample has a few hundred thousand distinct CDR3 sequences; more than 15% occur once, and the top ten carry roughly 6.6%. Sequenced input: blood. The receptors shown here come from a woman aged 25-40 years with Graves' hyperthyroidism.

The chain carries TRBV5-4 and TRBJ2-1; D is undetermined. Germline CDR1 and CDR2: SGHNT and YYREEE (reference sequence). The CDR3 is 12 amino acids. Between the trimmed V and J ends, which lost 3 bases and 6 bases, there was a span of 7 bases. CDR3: CASSSSRNEQFF. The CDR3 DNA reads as TGTGCCAGCAGCTCGAGCCGCAATGAGCAGTTCTTC.

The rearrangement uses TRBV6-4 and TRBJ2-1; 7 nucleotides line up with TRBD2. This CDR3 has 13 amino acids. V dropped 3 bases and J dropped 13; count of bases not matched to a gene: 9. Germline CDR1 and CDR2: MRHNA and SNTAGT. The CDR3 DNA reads TGTGCCAGCAGTGAAGCCGAATGGGAGGGTCAGTTCTTC. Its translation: CASSEAEWEGQFF.

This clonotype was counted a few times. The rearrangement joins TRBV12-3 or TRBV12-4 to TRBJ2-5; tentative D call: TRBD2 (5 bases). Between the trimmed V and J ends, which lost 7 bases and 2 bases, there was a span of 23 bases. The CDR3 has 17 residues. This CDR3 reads CASTRGGRPTQQETQYF. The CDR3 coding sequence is TGTGCCAGCACCCGAGGCGGGCGGCCGACTCAACAAGAGACCCAGTACTTC.

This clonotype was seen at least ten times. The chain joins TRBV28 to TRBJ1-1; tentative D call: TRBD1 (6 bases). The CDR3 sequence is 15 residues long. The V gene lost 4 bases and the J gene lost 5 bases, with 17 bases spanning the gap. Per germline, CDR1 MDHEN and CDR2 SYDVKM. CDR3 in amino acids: CASSYRVGLWTEAFF. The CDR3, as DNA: TGTGCCAGCAGTTACAGGGTGGGGTTGTGGACTGAAGCTTTCTTT.

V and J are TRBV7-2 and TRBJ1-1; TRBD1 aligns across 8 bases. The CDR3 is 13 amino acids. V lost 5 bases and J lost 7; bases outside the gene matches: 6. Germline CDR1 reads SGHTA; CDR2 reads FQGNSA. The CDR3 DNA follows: TGTGCCAGCAGCATGGACAGGGACGATGAAGCTTTCTTT. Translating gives CASSMDRDDEAFF.

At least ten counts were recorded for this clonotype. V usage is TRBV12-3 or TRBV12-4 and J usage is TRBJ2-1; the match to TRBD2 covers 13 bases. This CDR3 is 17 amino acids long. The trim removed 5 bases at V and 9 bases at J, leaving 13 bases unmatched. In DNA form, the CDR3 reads TGTGCCAGCAGTATCCACCCAGGACTAGCGGGAGTCCGTGAGCAGTTCTTC. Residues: CASSIHPGLAGVREQFF.

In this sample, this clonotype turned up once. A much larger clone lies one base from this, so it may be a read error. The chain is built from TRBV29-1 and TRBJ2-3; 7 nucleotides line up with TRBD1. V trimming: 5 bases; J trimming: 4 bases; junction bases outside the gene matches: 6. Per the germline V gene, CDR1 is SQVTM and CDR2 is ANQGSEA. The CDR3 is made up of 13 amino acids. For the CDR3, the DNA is TGCAGCGTTACCTTAGGGGGCGCAGATACGCAGTATTTT. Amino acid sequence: CSVTLGGADTQYF.

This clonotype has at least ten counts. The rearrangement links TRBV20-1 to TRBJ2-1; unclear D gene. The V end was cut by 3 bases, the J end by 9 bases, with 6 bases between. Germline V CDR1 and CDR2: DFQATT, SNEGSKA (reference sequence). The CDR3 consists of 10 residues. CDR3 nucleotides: TGCAGTGCTAGGGCCCGTGAGCAGTTCTTC. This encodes CSARAREQFF.

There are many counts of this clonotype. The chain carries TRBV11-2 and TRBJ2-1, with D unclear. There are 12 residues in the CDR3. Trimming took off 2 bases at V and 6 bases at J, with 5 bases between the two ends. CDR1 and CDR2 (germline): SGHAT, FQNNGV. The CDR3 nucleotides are TGTGCCAGCAGCTTACTCCGCAATGAGCAGTTCTTC. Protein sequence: CASSLLRNEQFF.

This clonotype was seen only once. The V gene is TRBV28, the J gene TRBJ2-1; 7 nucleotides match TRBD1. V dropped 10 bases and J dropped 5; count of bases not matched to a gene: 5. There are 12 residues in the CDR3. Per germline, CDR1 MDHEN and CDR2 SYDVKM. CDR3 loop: CATLGQDNEQFF. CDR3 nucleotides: TGTGCCACCCTCGGACAGGACAATGAGCAGTTCTTC.

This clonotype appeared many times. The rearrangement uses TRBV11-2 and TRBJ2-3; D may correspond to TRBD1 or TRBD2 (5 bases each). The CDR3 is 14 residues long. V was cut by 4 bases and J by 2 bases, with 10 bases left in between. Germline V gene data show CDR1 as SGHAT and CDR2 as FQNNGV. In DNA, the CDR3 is TGTGCCAGCAGCTCGGGGCCCTCCACAGATACGCAGTATTTT. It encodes CASSSGPSTDTQYF.

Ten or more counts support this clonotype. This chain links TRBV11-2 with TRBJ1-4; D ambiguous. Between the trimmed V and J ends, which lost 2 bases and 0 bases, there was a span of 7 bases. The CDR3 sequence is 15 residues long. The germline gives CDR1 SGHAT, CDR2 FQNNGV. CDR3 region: CASSLRKTTNEKLFF. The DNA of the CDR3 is TGTGCCAGCAGCTTACGAAAGACAACTAATGAAAAACTGTTTTTT.

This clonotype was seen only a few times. The CDR3 reads CASRTDRGGTEAFF. The CDR3 DNA sequence: TGTGCCAGTAGGACCGACAGGGGCGGCACTGAAGCTTTCTTT. V usage is TRBV19 and J usage is TRBJ1-1; 8 bases match TRBD1. V was pared by 6 bases and J by 4 bases, with 7 bases of the junction left unmatched. The V gene's germline CDR1 is LNHDA and CDR2 SQIVND (reference sequence). The CDR3 has 14 residues.

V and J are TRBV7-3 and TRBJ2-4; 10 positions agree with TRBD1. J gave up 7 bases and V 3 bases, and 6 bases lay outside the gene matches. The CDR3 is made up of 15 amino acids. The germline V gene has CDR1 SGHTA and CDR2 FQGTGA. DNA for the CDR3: TGTGCCAGCAGCTTTGAGTCGGGACAGGGGAACATTCAGTACTTC. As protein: CASSFESGQGNIQYF.

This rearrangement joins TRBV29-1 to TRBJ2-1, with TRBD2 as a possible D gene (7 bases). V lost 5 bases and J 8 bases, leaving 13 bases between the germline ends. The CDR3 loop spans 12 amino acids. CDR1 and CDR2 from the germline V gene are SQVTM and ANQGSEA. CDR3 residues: CSVSGGRDEQFF. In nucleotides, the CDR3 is TGCAGCGTTTCGGGGGGCCGGGATGAGCAGTTCTTC.

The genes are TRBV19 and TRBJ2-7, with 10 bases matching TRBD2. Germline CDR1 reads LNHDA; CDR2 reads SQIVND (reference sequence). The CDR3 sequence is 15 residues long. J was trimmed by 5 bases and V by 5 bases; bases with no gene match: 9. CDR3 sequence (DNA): TGTGCCAGTAGTTTGGAGCGGGAGGGCACCCACGAGCAGTACTTC. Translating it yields CASSLEREGTHEQYF.

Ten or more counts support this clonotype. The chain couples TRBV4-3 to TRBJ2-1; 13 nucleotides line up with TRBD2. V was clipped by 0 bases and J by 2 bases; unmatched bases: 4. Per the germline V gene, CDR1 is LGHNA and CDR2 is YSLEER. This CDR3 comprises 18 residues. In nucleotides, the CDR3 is TGCGCCAGCAGCCAAGACCTAACTAGCGGGAGGGCCTACAATGAGCAGTTCTTC. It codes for CASSQDLTSGRAYNEQFF.

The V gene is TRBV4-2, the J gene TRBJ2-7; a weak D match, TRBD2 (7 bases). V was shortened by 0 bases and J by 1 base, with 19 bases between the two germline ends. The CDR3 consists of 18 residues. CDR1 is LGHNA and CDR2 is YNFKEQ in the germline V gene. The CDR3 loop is CASSQDPLGASGSYEQYF. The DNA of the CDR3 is TGTGCCAGCAGCCAAGATCCCCTGGGGGCTAGCGGATCCTACGAGCAGTACTTC.

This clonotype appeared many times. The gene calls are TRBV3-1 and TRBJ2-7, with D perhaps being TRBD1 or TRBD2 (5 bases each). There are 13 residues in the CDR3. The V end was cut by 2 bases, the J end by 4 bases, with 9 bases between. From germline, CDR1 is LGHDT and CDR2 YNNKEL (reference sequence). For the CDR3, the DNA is TGTGCCAGCAGCCAAAACGGGGCGTACGAGCAGTACTTC. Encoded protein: CASSQNGAYEQYF.

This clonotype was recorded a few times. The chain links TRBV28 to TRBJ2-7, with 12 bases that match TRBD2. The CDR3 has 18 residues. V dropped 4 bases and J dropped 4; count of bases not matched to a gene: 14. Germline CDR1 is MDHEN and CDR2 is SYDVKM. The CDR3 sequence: CASSSQLIGLAGRYEQYF. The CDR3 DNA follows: TGTGCCAGCAGTTCCCAGCTAATCGGACTAGCGGGACGGTACGAGCAGTACTTC.